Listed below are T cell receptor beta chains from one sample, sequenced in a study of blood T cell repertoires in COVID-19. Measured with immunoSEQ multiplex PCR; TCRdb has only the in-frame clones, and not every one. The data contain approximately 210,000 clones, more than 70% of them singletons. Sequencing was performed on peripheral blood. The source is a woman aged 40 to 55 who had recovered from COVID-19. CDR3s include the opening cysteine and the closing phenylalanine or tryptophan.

CASSPAVLAAQETQYF TRBJ2-5 TRBV5-1
CAWGSPDRAYGYTF TRBJ1-2 TRBV30
CASSPPGTVINEKLFF TRBJ1-4 TRBV7-2
CASSFVGDDTEAFF TRBJ1-1 TRBV5-1
CASSYSEQGRPYEQYF TRBJ2-7 TRBV6-2/TRBV6-3
CASSQVWDTNTQYF TRBJ2-3 TRBV3-1/TRBV3-2
CASSPGGRINSPLHF TRBJ1-6 TRBV5-1
CASSLSYTSNYGYTF TRBJ1-2 TRBV7-3
CASTPSTTSYEQYF TRBJ2-7 TRBV6-5
CASSYSFGTGWSPLHF TRBJ1-6 TRBV6-5
CASSRGGRADSEQFF TRBJ2-1 TRBV3-1/TRBV3-2
CASSSDSGRNEQFF TRBJ2-1 TRBV5-1
CAWSPPSSGSWDEQFF TRBJ2-1 TRBV30
CASSVTKNTEAFF TRBJ1-1 TRBV5-8
CASSYWWDYRQYEQYF TRBJ2-7 TRBV6-2/TRBV6-3
CASSPAAAGGNQPQHF TRBJ1-5 TRBV18
CASSLDGRVREQYF TRBJ2-7 TRBV7-9
CASSLELGLAGGSEQFF TRBJ2-1 TRBV7-9
CASSPPGTGHAFF TRBJ1-1 TRBV3-1/TRBV3-2
CASSRGQGASYEQYF TRBJ2-7 TRBV9
CAWPLGGGIFCNQPQHF TRBJ1-5 TRBV30
CASSFRTGNQPQHF TRBJ1-5 TRBV27
CASSQQGINEKLFF TRBJ1-4 TRBV28
CASSKGQMNTEAFF TRBJ1-1 TRBV7-9
CASSPLSNEKLFF TRBJ1-4 TRBV18
CSVELRRGGYGYTF TRBJ1-2 TRBV29-1
CATSREGQGAYEQYF TRBJ2-7 TRBV15
CASSMSGTALYEQYF TRBJ2-7 TRBV5-4
CASSLLLAGREYF TRBJ2-7 TRBV12-3/TRBV12-4
CASSHPGQGTYEQYF TRBJ2-7 TRBV14
CASSQRGGTSFYEQFF TRBJ2-1 TRBV27
CASSSRGDTGELFF TRBJ2-2 TRBV7-3
CAWSQTGGWGNEQFF TRBJ2-1 TRBV30
CAISGGRTDTQYF TRBJ2-3 TRBV10-3
CASSLGGTSSSEQYF TRBJ2-7 TRBV7-2
CATSREAGGHNEQFF TRBJ2-1 TRBV15
CASSHGALGANVLTF TRBJ2-6 TRBV18
CASSHRGQGGQAFF TRBJ1-1 TRBV3-1/TRBV3-2
CASSQGTSGTAGELFF TRBJ2-2 TRBV4-1
CASSDGLIGGYTF TRBJ1-2 TRBV7-2
CASSYSGQFYEQYF TRBJ2-7 TRBV6-2/TRBV6-3
CAWTTVAESYEQYF TRBJ2-7 TRBV30
CASSVFAREGYGYTF TRBJ1-2 TRBV9
CASSLGQGGYEQYF TRBJ2-7 TRBV7-6
CASSFAGGGNQPQHF TRBJ1-5 TRBV5-6
CASSQVSAGNQETQYF TRBJ2-5 TRBV3-1/TRBV3-2
CASSLASYNEQFF TRBJ2-1 TRBV11-2
CASSIVPRFANYGYTF TRBJ1-2 TRBV19
CASNLRDTTSSYNSPLHF TRBJ1-6 TRBV19
CASSLPGQGSGNTIYF TRBJ1-3 TRBV28
CASSPRSTSGRAKPGANVLTF TRBJ2-6 TRBV27
CASSLALAGNTGELFF TRBJ2-2 TRBV5-8